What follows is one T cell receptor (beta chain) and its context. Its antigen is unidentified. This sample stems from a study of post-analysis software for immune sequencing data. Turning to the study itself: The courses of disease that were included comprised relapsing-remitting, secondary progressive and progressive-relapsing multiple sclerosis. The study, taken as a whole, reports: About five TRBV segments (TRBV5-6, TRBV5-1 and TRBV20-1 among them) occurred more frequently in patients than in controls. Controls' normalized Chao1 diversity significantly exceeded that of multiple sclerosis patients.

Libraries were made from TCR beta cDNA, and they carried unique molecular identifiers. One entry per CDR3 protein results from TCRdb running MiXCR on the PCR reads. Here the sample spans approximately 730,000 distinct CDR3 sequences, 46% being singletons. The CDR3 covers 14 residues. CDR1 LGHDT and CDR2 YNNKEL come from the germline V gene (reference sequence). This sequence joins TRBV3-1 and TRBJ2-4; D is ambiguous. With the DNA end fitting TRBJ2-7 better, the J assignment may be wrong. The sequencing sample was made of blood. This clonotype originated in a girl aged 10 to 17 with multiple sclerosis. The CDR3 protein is CASSQGPRNYEQYF. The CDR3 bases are TGTGCCAGCAGCCAGGGCCCCCGGAACTACGAGCAGTACTTC.